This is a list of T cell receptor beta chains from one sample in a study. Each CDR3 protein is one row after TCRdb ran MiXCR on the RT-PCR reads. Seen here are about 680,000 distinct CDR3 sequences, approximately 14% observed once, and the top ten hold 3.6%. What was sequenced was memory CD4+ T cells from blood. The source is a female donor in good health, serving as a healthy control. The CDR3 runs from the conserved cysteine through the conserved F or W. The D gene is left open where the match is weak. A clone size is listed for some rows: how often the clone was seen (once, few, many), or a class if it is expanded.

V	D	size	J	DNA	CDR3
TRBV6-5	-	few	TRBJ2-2	TGTGCCAGCAGCCCCCGGGACCACACCGGGGAGCTGTTTTTT	CASSPRDHTGELFF
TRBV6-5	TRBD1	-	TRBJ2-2	TGTGCCAGCACCTCCTGGACAGGGATCACCGGGGAGCTGTTTTTT	CASTSWTGITGELFF
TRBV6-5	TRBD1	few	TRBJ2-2	TGTGCCAGCAGCAGGGGGTTTAACACCGGGGAGCTGTTTTTT	CASSRGFNTGELFF
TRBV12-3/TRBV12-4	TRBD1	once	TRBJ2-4	TGTGCCAGCAGTTTCGGACAGGCCCAGTACTTC	CASSFGQAQYF
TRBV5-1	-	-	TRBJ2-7	TGCGCCAGCAGCTTTAACAGGGATTACGAGCAGTACTTC	CASSFNRDYEQYF
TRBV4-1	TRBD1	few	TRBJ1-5	TGCGCCAGCAGCCAAAGGCAGGGGGACCAGCCCCAGCATTTT	CASSQRQGDQPQHF
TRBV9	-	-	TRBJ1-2	TGTGCCAGCAGCGTAGTTCAGACTACCTATGGCTACACCTTC	CASSVVQTTYGYTF
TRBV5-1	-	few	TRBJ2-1	TGCGCCAGCAGCTTAGGGCAGCGTGGTCGGTTCTTC	CASSLGQRGRFF
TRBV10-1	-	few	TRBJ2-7	TGCGCCAGCAGCGGACTTGAACCCTACGAGCAGTACTTC	CASSGLEPYEQYF
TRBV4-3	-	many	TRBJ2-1	TGCGCCAGCAGCCACGGGGGAGGGGGGTACAATGAGCAGTTCTTC	CASSHGGGGYNEQFF
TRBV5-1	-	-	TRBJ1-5	TGCGCCAGCAGTCCTGACGAGGGGCATCAGCCCCAGCATTTT	CASSPDEGHQPQHF
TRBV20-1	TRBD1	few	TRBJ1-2	TGCAGTGCGAGGGGGACAGGGCAGAATGGCTACACCTTC	CSARGTGQNGYTF
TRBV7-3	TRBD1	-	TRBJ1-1	TGTGCCAGCAGCTTAATCGGGACAGGGGGGTATAACACTGAAGCTTTCTTT	CASSLIGTGGYNTEAFF
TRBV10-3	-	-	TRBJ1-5	TGTGCCATCAGTGGTTCGGTTGGGGGAAATCAGCCCCAGCATTTT	CAISGSVGGNQPQHF
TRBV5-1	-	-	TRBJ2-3	TGCGCCAGCAGGTTGGGAGGAGGGTCAGATACGCAGTATTTT	CASRLGGGSDTQYF
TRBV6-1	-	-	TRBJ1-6	TGTGCCAGCAGTGAAATAGGCAGTAACACCTATAATTCACCCCTCCACTTT	CASSEIGSNTYNSPLHF
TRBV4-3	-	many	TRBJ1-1	TGCGCCAGCAGCCAAGGGGGCTCGAACACTGAAGCTTTCTTT	CASSQGGSNTEAFF
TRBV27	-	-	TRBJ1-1	TGTGCCAGCAGTCCCCTGATGGGATTGGTCACTGAAGCTTTCTTT	CASSPLMGLVTEAFF
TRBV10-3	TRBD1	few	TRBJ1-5	TGTGCCATCAGTGAGTCAGAGGGGGCTTATCAGCCCCAGCATTTT	CAISESEGAYQPQHF
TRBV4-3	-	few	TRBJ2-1	TGCGCCAGCAGCCAAGAAATGTCCAGGGATGAGCAGTTCTTC	CASSQEMSRDEQFF
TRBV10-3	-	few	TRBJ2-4	TGTGCCATCAGTGAGACCGAGGACATTCAGTACTTC	CAISETEDIQYF
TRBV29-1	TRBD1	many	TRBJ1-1	TGCAGCGTGCGGGCAGGGGGGGTCGACACTGAAGCTTTCTTT	CSVRAGGVDTEAFF
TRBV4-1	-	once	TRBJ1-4	TGCGCCAGCCACGGGCAGGGGCGCGGAAATGAAAAACTGTTTTTT	CASHGQGRGNEKLFF
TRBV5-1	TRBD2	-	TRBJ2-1	TGCGCCAGCAGCCGTATCGGACTAGCGGGTAACAATGAGCAGTTCTTC	CASSRIGLAGNNEQFF
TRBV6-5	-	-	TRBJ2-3	TGTGCCAGCAGCGACTCAAACACAGATACGCAGTATTTT	CASSDSNTDTQYF
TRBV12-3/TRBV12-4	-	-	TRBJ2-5	TGTGCCAGCAGTTTAAGGGTAGAGCAAGAGACCCAGTACTTC	CASSLRVEQETQYF
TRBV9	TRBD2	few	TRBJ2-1	TGTGCCAGCAGCGTAGTTAGCGGGAGCTTCAATGAGCAGTTCTTC	CASSVVSGSFNEQFF
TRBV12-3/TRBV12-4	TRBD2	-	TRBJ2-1	TGTGCCAGCAGTTTCAGTGGACTAGCGGGGGGGCGGAATGAGCAGTTCTTC	CASSFSGLAGGRNEQFF
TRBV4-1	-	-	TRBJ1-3	TGCGCCAGCAGCCAAGCTTTGACAGACTCTGGAAACACCATATATTTT	CASSQALTDSGNTIYF
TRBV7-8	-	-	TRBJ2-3	TGTGCCAGCAGCGCCCCCCAGGTTCCGTACGGCACAGATACGCAGTATTTT	CASSAPQVPYGTDTQYF
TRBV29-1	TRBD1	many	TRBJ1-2	TGCAGCGTTGTTGAGGGGGCGCCTCCCTTTAACTATGGCTACACCTTC	CSVVEGAPPFNYGYTF
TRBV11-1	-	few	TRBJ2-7	TGTGCCAGCAGCTCCCCCCGACAGAGCTTGTCCTACGAGCAGTACTTC	CASSSPRQSLSYEQYF
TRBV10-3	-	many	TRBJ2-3	TGTGCCATCAGTGAGTCCCGAACAAGTGGAGATACGCAGTATTTT	CAISESRTSGDTQYF
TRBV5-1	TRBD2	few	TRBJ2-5	TGCGCCAGCAGCTTCCAAAAGGGAGGGGAGGAAGAGACCCAGTACTTC	CASSFQKGGEEETQYF
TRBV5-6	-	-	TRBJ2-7	TGTGCCAGCAGCTTTACGGTCTCCTACGAGCAGTACTTC	CASSFTVSYEQYF
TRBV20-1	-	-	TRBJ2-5	TGCAGTGCTAGAGATTTTAAGGGGGGACAGAAGGAGACCCAGTACTTC	CSARDFKGGQKETQYF
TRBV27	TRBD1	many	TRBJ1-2	TGTGCCAGCAGTACGCGGGACAGGGGGACCCTGAACTATGGCTACACCTTC	CASSTRDRGTLNYGYTF
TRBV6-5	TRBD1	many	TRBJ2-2	TGTGCCAGCAGAAGACAGGGGGCAGGGGCCGGGGAGCTGTTTTTT	CASRRQGAGAGELFF
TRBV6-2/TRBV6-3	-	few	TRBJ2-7	TGTGCCAGCAGTTACTCGATAGGCCAGAACTACGAGCAGTACTTC	CASSYSIGQNYEQYF
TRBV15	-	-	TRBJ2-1	TGTGCCACCAGCAGGGGGGAAGGCAGGGGTATGAACGATGAGCAGTTCTTC	CATSRGEGRGMNDEQFF
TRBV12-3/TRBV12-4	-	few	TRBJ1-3	TGTGCCAGCACCCTCGGGAGCTCTGGAAACACCATATATTTT	CASTLGSSGNTIYF
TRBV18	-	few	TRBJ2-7	TGTGCCAGCTCACTACCGGGGGAAGGGACAAACGAGCAGTACTTC	CASSLPGEGTNEQYF
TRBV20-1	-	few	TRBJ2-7	TGCAGTGCTAGACAGACCGGGGCCACCTACGAGCAGTACTTC	CSARQTGATYEQYF
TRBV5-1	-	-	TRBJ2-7	TGCGCCAGCAGCTTATCGTCCGGTCTCGAGCAGTACTTC	CASSLSSGLEQYF
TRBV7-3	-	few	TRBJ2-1	TGTGCCAGCAGGGAGCAGGGCGGCCTACACAATGAGCAGTTCTTC	CASREQGGLHNEQFF
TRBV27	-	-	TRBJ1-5	TGTGCCAGCAGCCCTCAGGGATTTAGCGGCAATCAGCCCCAGCATTTT	CASSPQGFSGNQPQHF
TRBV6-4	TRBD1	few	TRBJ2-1	TGTGCCAGCAGTGTCCAGGGACAGCCGTACATTAATGAGCAGTTCTTC	CASSVQGQPYINEQFF
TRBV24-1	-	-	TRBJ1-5	TGTGCCACCAGTGACGGTGGCGCAGGGACGAGCAATCAGCCCCAGCATTTT	CATSDGGAGTSNQPQHF
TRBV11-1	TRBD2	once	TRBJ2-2	TGTGCCAGCAGCTTAGCACGGACTAGCGGGAGGAACGGGGAGCTGTTTTTT	CASSLARTSGRNGELFF
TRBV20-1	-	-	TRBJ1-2	TGCAGTGCTAGAGTCTCCGCTAACTATGGCTACATCTTC	CSARVSANYGYIF
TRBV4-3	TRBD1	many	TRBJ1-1	TGCGCCAGCAGCCATGAACCCAGGACAGGGAACACTGAAGCTTTCTTT	CASSHEPRTGNTEAFF
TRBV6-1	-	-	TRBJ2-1	TGTGCCAGCAGTGCCCACTGCAATGAGCAGTTCTTC	CASSAHCNEQFF
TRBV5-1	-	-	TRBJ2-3	TGCGCCAGCAGCTCCGGGCAGGAGACAGATACGCAGTATTTT	CASSSGQETDTQYF
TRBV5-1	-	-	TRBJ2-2	TGCGCCAGCAGCGGTGGGGCGACAGGACTTAACACCGGGGAGCTGTTTTTT	CASSGGATGLNTGELFF
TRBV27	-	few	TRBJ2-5	TGTGCCAGCAGTTTATGGGGGGTAGGAGAGACCCAGTACTTC	CASSLWGVGETQYF
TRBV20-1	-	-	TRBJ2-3	TGCAGTGCTAGAGAAGTGGTTGGGGCGGATACGCAGTATTTT	CSAREVVGADTQYF
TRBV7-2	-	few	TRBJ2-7	TGTGCCAGCAGCCTAAATGGAGAGTCATCCTCCTACGAGCAGTACTTC	CASSLNGESSSYEQYF